Described below is a single T cell receptor beta chain sequence and its context. Method: immunoSEQ multiplex PCR; TCRdb's copy keeps in-frame clones and lacks some. The table includes some 350,000 clones, almost 90% detected once. This specimen belongs to a study of Ad26.COV2.S vaccination and SARS-CoV-2 variants. Stated treatment: around 19 received Ad26.COV2.S at low or high dose, single or two shots; several received placebo; per-sample allocation not given. Samples came from day 63 after the first vaccine or placebo injection. It was an adult aged 18-55 years in Boston who was the donor. Germline V lookup: CDR1 MNHEY, CDR2 SMNVEV (reference sequence). The CDR3 is 15 amino acids. V lost 2 bases to trimming and J lost 3 bases; unmatched junction nucleotides: 4.

The chain links TRBV27 to TRBJ2-3; 8 bases map to TRBD2. The receptor was derived from a person between 18 and 65 years old who received the Ad26.COV2.S COVID-19 vaccine or a placebo. Sequences were derived from peripheral blood, sampled in a trial of Ad26.COV2.S vaccine versus placebo. This chain's CDR3 is CASSLGAGATDTQYF. The CDR3 DNA reads as TGTGCCAGCAGTTTAGGAGCGGGAGCTACAGATACGCAGTATTTT.